This passage covers 5 T cell receptor beta chains from one sample sequenced in a study of regulatory T cells in long-lasting Graves disease. CDR3 regions were amplified by Arm-PCR using iRepertoire HTBI primers to build TCR beta libraries. TCRdb used MiXCR to reprocess the multiplex PCR reads, holding one entry per CDR3 protein. The sample carries roughly 380,000 distinct CDR3 sequences, about a sixth recorded once. Time point indicated: newly diagnosed GD, antithyroid drugs for less than 3 months. Extracted PBMC RNA gave rise to the TCR library. These data also formed part of another study, on T cells in Graves' hyperthyroidism and ophthalmopathy.

Sequencing used peripheral blood mononuclear cells (PBMCs), obtained at new diagnosis, from a patient treated with antithyroid drugs. Receptors were obtained from a man aged 35 to 55 with Graves disease.

This clonotype was counted between two and nine times. The chain carries TRBV5-1 and TRBJ2-7; D may be TRBD1 (6 bases). This CDR3 comprises 13 residues. V lost 5 bases to trimming and J lost 3 bases, with 12 bases between them. In germline, CDR1 is SGHRS, CDR2 YFSETQ. The CDR3 is CASSRDTGYEQYF. CDR3 in DNA: TGCGCCAGCAGTAGGGACACCGGCTACGAGCAGTACTTC.

This sequence joins TRBV7-2 and TRBJ2-1; 8 nucleotides align to TRBD2. The CDR3 has 15 residues. In germline, CDR1 is SGHTA, CDR2 FQGNSA. V was clipped by 3 bases and J by 12 bases; unmatched bases: 13. The CDR3 bases are TGTGCCAGCAGCTTGGACAGCGGGGGCCTACTAGTGCAGTTCTTC. Translation gives CASSLDSGGLLVQFF.

The chain combines TRBV6-2 or TRBV6-3 with TRBJ1-5; the D gene is possibly TRBD1 (5 bases). CDR3 length equals 14 residues. V lost 8 bases and J lost 5, with 16 bases in between. Germline V gene lookup returns CDR1 MNHEY and CDR2 SVGEGT. Here the CDR3 DNA reads TGTGCCAGCGCGCCCTGGGGCAGCGATCAGCCCCAGCATTTT. Protein sequence: CASAPWGSDQPQHF.

This chain joins TRBV9 and TRBJ2-2; 11 nucleotides agree with TRBD1. CDR3 size: 18 residues. Germline assignment: CDR1 SGDLS and CDR2 YYNGEE. After removal of 0 bases from V and 6 bases from J, the junction contained 10 bases not matched to a gene. Here the CDR3 reads CASSVAGTGGELAGELFF. The CDR3 nucleotides read TGTGCCAGCAGCGTAGCTGGGACAGGGGGTGAACTGGCCGGGGAGCTGTTTTTT.

This clonotype was observed a handful of times. This chain links TRBV5-1 with TRBJ1-3; maybe TRBD1 (5 bases). V lost 7 bases and J lost 1, with 24 bases in between. Per germline, CDR1 SGHRS and CDR2 YFSETQ. The CDR3 covers 18 residues. The CDR3 here is CASGAWDSPGESGNTIYF. The CDR3, as DNA: TGCGCCAGCGGAGCTTGGGACTCACCGGGGGAATCTGGAAACACCATATATTTT.